Sequencing of this T cell receptor (beta chain) was carried out in a study of T cells in Graves' hyperthyroidism and ophthalmopathy. Authors of the study amplified TCR beta CDR3 regions from RNA transcripts. The TCR CDR3 was amplified in a first-round RT-PCR using the HTBI primer set. One entry per CDR3 protein, called by TCRdb with MiXCR from the multiplex PCR reads. The data contain 550,000 to 700,000 distinct CDR3 sequences, around 15% of them seen just once; the ten biggest clones take up roughly 4.5%. This CDR3 has 14 residues. Per the germline V gene, CDR1 is MNHEY and CDR2 is SVGAGI. The ends were cut back, 4 bases at V and 8 bases at J, with 17 bases in the middle.

Specimen: blood. The sequence came from a woman aged 40 to 50 with Graves' ophthalmopathy. The chain recombines TRBV6-5 with TRBJ1-2, with D perhaps TRBD1 (5 bases). The CDR3 here is CASSSNGANSGYTF. DNA for the CDR3: TGTGCCAGCAGTTCGAACGGGGCAAACTCCGGCTACACCTTC.